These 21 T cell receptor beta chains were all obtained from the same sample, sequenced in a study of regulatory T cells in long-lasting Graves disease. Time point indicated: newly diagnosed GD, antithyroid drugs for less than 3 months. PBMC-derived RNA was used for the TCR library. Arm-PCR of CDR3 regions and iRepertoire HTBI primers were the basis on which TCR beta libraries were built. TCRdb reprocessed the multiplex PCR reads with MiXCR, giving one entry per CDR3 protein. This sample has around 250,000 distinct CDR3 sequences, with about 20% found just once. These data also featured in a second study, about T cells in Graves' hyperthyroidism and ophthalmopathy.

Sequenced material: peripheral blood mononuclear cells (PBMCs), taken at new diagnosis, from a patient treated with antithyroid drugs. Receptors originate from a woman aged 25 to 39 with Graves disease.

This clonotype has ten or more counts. As DNA, the CDR3 is TGTGCCAGCAGCGGCCGGGACAGGCACACCTCCTACAATGAGCAGTTCTTC. Protein: CASSGRDRHTSYNEQFF. V is TRBV5-6 and J is TRBJ2-1, with 8 bases identical to TRBD1. CDR3 length: 17 residues. Looked up from germline, CDR1 is SGHDT and CDR2 is YYEEEE. V trimming: 4 bases; J trimming: 0 bases; junction bases outside the gene matches: 9.

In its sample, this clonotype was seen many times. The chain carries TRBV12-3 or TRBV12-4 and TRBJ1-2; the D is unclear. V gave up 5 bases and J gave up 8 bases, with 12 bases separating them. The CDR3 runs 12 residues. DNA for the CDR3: TGTGCCAGCAGTCCCCCCCCGGGGGGCTACACCTTC. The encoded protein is CASSPPPGGYTF.

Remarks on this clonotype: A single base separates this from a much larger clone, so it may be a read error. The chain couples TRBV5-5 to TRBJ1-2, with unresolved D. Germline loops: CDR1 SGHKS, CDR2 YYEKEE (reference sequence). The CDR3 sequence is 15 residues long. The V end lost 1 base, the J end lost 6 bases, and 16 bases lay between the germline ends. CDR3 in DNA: TGTGCCAGCAGCTTGTACCAACTCGGATCCAATGGCTACACCTTC. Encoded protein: CASSLYQLGSNGYTF. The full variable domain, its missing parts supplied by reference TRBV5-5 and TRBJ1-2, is DAGVTQSPTHLIKTRGQQVTLRCSPISGHKSVSWYQQVLGQGPQFIFQYYEKEERGRGNFPDRFSARQFPNYSSELNVNALLLGDSALYLCASSLYQLGSNGYTFGSGTRLTVV.

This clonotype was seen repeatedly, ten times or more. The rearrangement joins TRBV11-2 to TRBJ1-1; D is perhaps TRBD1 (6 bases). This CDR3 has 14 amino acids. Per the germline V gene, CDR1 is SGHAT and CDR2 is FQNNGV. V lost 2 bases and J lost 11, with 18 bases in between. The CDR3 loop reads CASSLPPGGAKAFF. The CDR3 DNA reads TGTGCCAGCAGCTTACCTCCCGGGGGGGCGAAGGCTTTCTTT.

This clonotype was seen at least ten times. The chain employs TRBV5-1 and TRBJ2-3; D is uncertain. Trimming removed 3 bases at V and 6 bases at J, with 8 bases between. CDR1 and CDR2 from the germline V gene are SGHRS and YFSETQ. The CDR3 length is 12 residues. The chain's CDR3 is CASSSMLDTQYF. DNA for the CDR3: TGCGCCAGCAGCTCGATGTTGGATACGCAGTATTTT.

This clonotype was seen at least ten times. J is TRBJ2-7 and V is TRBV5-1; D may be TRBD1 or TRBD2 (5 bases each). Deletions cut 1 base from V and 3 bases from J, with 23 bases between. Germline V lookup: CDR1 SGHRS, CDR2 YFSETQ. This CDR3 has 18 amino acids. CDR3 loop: CASSLFTYQATEGYEQYF. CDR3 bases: TGCGCCAGCAGCTTGTTCACCTACCAAGCGACAGAGGGCTACGAGCAGTACTTC. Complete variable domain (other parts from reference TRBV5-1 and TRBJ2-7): KAGVTQTPRYLIKTRGQQVTLSCSPISGHRSVSWYQQTPGQGLQFLFEYFSETQRNKGNFPGRFSGRQFSNSRSEMNVSTLELGDSALYLCASSLFTYQATEGYEQYFGPGTRLTVT.

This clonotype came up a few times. CDR3 nucleotide sequence: TGCAGCGTTTTGGGCCCCCCCACCTACGAGCAGTACTTC. Translating gives CSVLGPPTYEQYF. The V call is TRBV29-1, the J call TRBJ2-7; D gene unclear. The length of the CDR3 is 13 residues. Trimming stripped 5 bases from V and 2 bases from J, with 13 bases between. CDR1 is SQVTM and CDR2 is ANQGSEA in the germline V gene.

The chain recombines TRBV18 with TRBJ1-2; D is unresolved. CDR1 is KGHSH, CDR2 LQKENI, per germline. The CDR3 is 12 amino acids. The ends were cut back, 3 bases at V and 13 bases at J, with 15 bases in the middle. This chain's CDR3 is CASSPSGQEPTF. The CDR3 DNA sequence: TGTGCCAGCTCACCCTCTGGCCAGGAACCCACCTTC.

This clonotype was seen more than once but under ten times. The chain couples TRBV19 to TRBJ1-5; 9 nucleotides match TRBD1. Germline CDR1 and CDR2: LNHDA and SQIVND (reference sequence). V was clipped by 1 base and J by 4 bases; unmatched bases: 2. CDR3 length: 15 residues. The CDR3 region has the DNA TGTGCCAGTAGTATAGGAGGGACAGGGAATCAGCCCCAGCATTTT. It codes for CASSIGGTGNQPQHF.

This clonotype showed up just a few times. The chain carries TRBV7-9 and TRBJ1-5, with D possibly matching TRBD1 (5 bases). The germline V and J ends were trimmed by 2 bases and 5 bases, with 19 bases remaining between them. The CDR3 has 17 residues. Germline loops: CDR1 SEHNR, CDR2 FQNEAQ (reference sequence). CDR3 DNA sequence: TGTGCCAGCAGCTTATCTTCTGGGGGGGAACGGGATCAGCCCCAGCATTTT. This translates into CASSLSSGGERDQPQHF. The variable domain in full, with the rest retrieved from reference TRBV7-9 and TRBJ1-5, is DTGVSQNPRHKITKRGQNVTFRCDPISEHNRLYWYRQTLGQGPEFLTYFQNEAQLEKSRLLSDRFSAERPKGSFSTLEIQRTEQGDSAMYLCASSLSSGGERDQPQHFGDGTRLSIL.

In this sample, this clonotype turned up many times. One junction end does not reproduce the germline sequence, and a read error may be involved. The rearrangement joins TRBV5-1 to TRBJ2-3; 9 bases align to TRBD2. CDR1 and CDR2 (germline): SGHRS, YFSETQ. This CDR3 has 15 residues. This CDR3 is CASSLASGVTDTQYF. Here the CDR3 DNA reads TGTGCCAGCAGCTTGGCTAGCGGGGTCACAGATACGCAGTATTTT. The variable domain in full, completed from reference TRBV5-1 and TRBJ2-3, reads KAGVTQTPRYLIKTRGQQVTLSCSPISGHRSVSWYQQTPGQGLQFLFEYFSETQRNKGNFPGRFSGRQFSNSRSEMNVSTLELGDSALYLCASSLASGVTDTQYFGPGTRLTVL.

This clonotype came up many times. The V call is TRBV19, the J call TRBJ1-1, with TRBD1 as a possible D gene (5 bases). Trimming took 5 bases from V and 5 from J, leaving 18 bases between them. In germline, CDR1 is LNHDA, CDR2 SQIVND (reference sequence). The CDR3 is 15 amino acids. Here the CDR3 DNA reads TGTGCCAGTAGTCTTGATCCGGGACCTGGGACTGAAGCTTTCTTT. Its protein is CASSLDPGPGTEAFF.

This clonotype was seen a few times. The chain's CDR3 is CSVNRGLESEQYF. In nucleotides, the CDR3 is TGCAGCGTTAACAGGGGGCTTGAGAGCGAGCAGTACTTC. The V call is TRBV29-1, the J call TRBJ2-7; TRBD1 aligns across 9 bases. CDR3 length: 13 residues. Germline CDR1 reads SQVTM; CDR2 reads ANQGSEA. V was clipped by 5 bases and J by 6 bases; unmatched bases: 8.

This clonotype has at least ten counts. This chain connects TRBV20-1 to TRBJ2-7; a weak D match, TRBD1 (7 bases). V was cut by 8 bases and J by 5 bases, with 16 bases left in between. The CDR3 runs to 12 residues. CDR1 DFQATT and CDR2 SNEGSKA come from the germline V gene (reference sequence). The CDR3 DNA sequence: TGCAGTCCCCGGAGGGGGCTCCACGAGCAGTACTTC. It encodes CSPRRGLHEQYF.

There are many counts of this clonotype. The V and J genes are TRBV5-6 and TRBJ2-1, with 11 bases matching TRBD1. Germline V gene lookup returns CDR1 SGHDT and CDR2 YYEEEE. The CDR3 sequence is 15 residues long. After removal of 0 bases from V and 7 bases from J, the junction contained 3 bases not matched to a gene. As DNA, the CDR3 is TGTGCCAGCAGCTTGGGGGACAGGGGGACGAATGAGCAGTTCTTC. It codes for CASSLGDRGTNEQFF.

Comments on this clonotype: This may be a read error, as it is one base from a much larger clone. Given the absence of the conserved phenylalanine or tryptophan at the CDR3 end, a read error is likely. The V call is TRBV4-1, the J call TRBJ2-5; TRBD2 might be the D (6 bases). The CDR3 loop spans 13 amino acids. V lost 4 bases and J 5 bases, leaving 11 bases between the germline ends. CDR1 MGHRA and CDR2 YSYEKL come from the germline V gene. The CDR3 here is CASSLLGGETQYL. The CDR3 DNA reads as TGCGCCAGCAGCCTCCTCGGGGGTGAGACCCAGTACCTC.

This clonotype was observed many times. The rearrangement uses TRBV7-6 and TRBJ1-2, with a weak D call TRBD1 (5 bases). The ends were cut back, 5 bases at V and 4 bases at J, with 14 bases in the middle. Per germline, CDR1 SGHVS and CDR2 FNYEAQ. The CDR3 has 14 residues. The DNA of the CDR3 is TGTGCCAGCAGCCCCCAGGAGGGGAGCTATGGCTACACCTTC. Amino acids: CASSPQEGSYGYTF. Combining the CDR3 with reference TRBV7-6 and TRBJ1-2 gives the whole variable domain GAGVSQSPRYKVTKRGQDVALRCDPISGHVSLYWYRQALGQGPEFLTYFNYEAQQDKSGLPNDRFSAERPEGSISTLTIQRTEQRDSAMYRCASSPQEGSYGYTFGSGTRLTVV.

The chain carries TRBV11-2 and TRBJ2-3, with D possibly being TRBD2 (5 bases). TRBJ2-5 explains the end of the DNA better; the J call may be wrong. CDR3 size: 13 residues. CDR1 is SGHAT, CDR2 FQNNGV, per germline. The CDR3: CASSLGELETQYF. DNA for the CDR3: TGTGCCAGCAGCTTAGGGGAGTTGGAGACCCAGTACTTC.

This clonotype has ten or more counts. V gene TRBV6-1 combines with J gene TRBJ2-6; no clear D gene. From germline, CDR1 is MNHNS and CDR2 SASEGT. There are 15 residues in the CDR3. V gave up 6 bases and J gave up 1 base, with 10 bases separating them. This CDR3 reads CASSRGRSGANVLTF. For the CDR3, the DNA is TGTGCCAGCAGCCGAGGACGATCTGGGGCCAACGTCCTGACTTTC.

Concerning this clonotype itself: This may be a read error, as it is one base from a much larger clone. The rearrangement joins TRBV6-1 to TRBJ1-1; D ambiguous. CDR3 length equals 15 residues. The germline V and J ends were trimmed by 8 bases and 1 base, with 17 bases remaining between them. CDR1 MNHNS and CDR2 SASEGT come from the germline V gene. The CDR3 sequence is CASYSPVQGNTEAFF. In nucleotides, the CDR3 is TGTGCCAGCTATTCACCGGTGCAAGGGAACACTGAAGCTTTCTTT.

CDR3: CASSLDRAIYEQYF. The CDR3 DNA reads TGTGCCAGCAGCCTGGACAGGGCAATCTACGAGCAGTACTTC. V and J are TRBV5-5 and TRBJ2-7; TRBD1 aligns across 8 bases. The germline CDR1 and CDR2 sequences are SGHKS and YYEKEE (reference sequence). V lost 4 bases and J lost 3; bases outside the gene matches: 6. The CDR3 is 14 residues long. The full variable domain, in which reference TRBV5-5 and TRBJ2-7 provide the parts outside the CDR3, is DAGVTQSPTHLIKTRGQQVTLRCSPISGHKSVSWYQQVLGQGPQFIFQYYEKEERGRGNFPDRFSARQFPNYSSELNVNALLLGDSALYLCASSLDRAIYEQYFGPGTRLTVT.